One sample yielded the 26 T cell receptor beta chains listed below, sequenced in a study of type 1 regulatory T cells. TCRdb recomputed calls from the reads with MiXCR, one row per CDR3 protein. The repertoire holds roughly 40,000 distinct CDR3 sequences, with more than 9% as singletons. These receptors have no identified antigens. Sequenced sample: cultured non-Tr1 T cells, either the whole culture or a sorted T cell fraction (not recorded which). The origin of the receptors is a human donor in good health.

The table lists this clonotype with a few counts. The CDR3 is CASSFRDGSTDTQYF. The CDR3 nucleotides are TGTGCCAGCAGCTTCCGGGACGGCAGCACAGATACGCAGTATTTT. J is TRBJ2-3 and V is TRBV5-5; D could derive from TRBD1 or TRBD2 (5 bases each). There are 15 residues in the CDR3. V shed 2 bases and J shed 0 bases, with 10 bases lying between them. Germline CDR1 is SGHKS and CDR2 is YYEKEE (reference sequence).

The chain carries TRBV5-1 and TRBJ1-4, with D possibly being TRBD1 (5 bases). This CDR3 is 16 amino acids long. The germline V gene has CDR1 SGHRS and CDR2 YFSETQ. V was cut by 3 bases and J by 3 bases, with 15 bases left in between. The CDR3 is CASSSQARGANEKLFF. The CDR3 nucleotides are TGCGCCAGCAGCTCTCAAGCCCGGGGGGCTAATGAAAAACTGTTTTTT.

This clonotype was found a few times. The genes are TRBV20-1 and TRBJ2-7; 7 nucleotides line up with TRBD2. Trimming cost V 3 bases and J 2 bases; bases outside gene matches: 7. The CDR3 has 14 residues. Germline V gene data show CDR1 as DFQATT and CDR2 as SNEGSKA (reference sequence). The CDR3 bases are TGCAGTGCTAGGACCGGGACTATCGCCTACGAGCAGTACTTC. Amino acid sequence: CSARTGTIAYEQYF.

This clonotype was picked up a small number of times. This sequence joins TRBV9 and TRBJ2-5; TRBD1 matches 8 bases. The CDR3 covers 15 residues. The J segment lost 4 bases and the V segment lost 0 bases, leaving 5 bases of the junction unmatched. Looked up from germline, CDR1 is SGDLS and CDR2 is YYNGEE. The DNA of the CDR3 is TGTGCCAGCAGCGTAGGGGCAGGGGGCGTAGAGACCCAGTACTTC. Translating gives CASSVGAGGVETQYF.

The V and J genes are TRBV5-1 and TRBJ2-3; D is perhaps TRBD2 (5 bases). The V and J ends lost 2 bases and 2 bases respectively, with 12 bases between them. Looked up from germline, CDR1 is SGHRS and CDR2 is YFSETQ. The CDR3 is 15 residues long. The CDR3 is CASSFSTRDTDTQYF. Written as DNA, the CDR3 is TGCGCCAGCAGCTTTTCGACCCGGGACACAGATACGCAGTATTTT.

This clonotype has only a few counts. The chain uses TRBV5-1 and TRBJ2-1, with TRBD1 matching over 9 bases. Unmatched junction bases numbered 10, after V lost 4 bases and J lost 2 bases. The length of the CDR3 is 17 residues. Germline V gives CDR1 SGHRS, CDR2 YFSETQ. The CDR3 bases are TGCGCCAGCAGCCAAGACAGGGGGAGCGTCCCCTACAATGAGCAGTTCTTC. Translation: CASSQDRGSVPYNEQFF.

The rearrangement uses TRBV5-1 and TRBJ2-5; tentative D call: TRBD2 (5 bases). V was pared by 2 bases and J by 5 bases, with 7 bases between. This CDR3 spans 12 amino acids. Per the germline V gene, CDR1 is SGHRS and CDR2 is YFSETQ. The CDR3 nucleotides are TGCGCCAGCAGCTTCGGGGTGGAGACCCAGTACTTC. This gives the protein CASSFGVETQYF.

This clonotype has just a few counts. The chain links TRBV5-1 to TRBJ2-3; the D gene is possibly TRBD2 (6 bases). Trimming took off 2 bases at V and 2 bases at J, with 12 bases between the two ends. The CDR3 sequence is 15 residues long. CDR1 SGHRS and CDR2 YFSETQ come from the germline V gene. The CDR3 reads CASSLPTRDTDTQYF. In nucleotides, the CDR3 is TGCGCCAGCAGCTTACCGACTAGGGACACAGATACGCAGTATTTT.

In its sample, this clonotype was seen many times. The chain couples TRBV7-9 to TRBJ1-4, with unresolved D. Germline V gene data show CDR1 as SEHNR and CDR2 as FQNEAQ (reference sequence). Trimming stripped 5 bases from V and 8 bases from J, with 21 bases between. The CDR3 is 16 residues long. The CDR3 reads CASSPERGQSWEKLFF. In DNA, the CDR3 is TGTGCCAGCAGCCCAGAACGAGGCCAGTCGTGGGAAAAACTGTTTTTT.

The table lists this clonotype with a few counts. V gene TRBV6-5 combines with J gene TRBJ1-6, with a possible D match to TRBD1 (6 bases). The CDR3 covers 13 residues. V was pared by 5 bases and J by 8 bases, with 10 bases between. Germline V gene lookup returns CDR1 MNHEY and CDR2 SVGAGI. CDR3 nucleotide sequence: TGTGCCAGCAGTAATAACAGGGATTCACCCCTCCACTTT. Residues: CASSNNRDSPLHF.

V and J are TRBV6-2 or TRBV6-3 and TRBJ1-5; tentatively, D is TRBD1 (5 bases). The germline V gene has CDR1 MNHEY and CDR2 SVGEGT. Trimming took 7 bases from V and 6 from J, leaving 19 bases between them. CDR3 length: 15 residues. CDR3 in DNA: TGTGCCAGCACCGCAGGGCAGCTCGGGGGTCAGCCCCAGCATTTT. Translated: CASTAGQLGGQPQHF.

This clonotype was recorded at least ten times. This sequence joins TRBV9 and TRBJ2-3; D unclear. V gave up 1 base and J gave up 0 bases, with 9 bases separating them. Germline loops: CDR1 SGDLS, CDR2 YYNGEE. This CDR3 contains 15 residues. The CDR3 loop reads CASSVSIVSTDTQYF. CDR3 nucleotides: TGTGCCAGCAGCGTAAGCATTGTGAGCACAGATACGCAGTATTTT.

This clonotype turned up a few times. V is TRBV6-5 and J is TRBJ2-5; 14 bases agree with TRBD2. The CDR3 covers 15 residues. After removal of 5 bases from V and 4 bases from J, the junction contained 3 bases not matched to a gene. Per germline, CDR1 MNHEY and CDR2 SVGAGI. The CDR3 region is CASSPGTSGRETQYF. DNA for the CDR3: TGTGCCAGCAGTCCGGGGACTAGCGGGAGAGAGACCCAGTACTTC.

This clonotype was observed many times. The V gene is TRBV5-1, the J gene TRBJ2-3, with D perhaps matching TRBD2 (5 bases). CDR3 length equals 16 residues. Trimming took 0 bases from V and 2 from J, leaving 13 bases between them. CDR1 is SGHRS and CDR2 is YFSETQ in the germline V gene. The CDR3 reads CASSLGTGRYTDTQYF. In DNA, the CDR3 is TGCGCCAGCAGCTTGGGTACGGGGAGATACACAGATACGCAGTATTTT.

This clonotype was detected many times. The chain couples TRBV28 to TRBJ2-6; no definite D call. Trimming shortened V by 8 bases and J by 2 bases, and 4 bases separated the two germline ends. Germline V CDR1 and CDR2: MDHEN, SYDVKM. The CDR3 covers 12 residues. The DNA for the CDR3 is TGTGCCAGCGATACTGGGGCCAACGTCCTGACTTTC. This encodes CASDTGANVLTF.

This clonotype was found many times. The gene calls are TRBV9 and TRBJ1-1; 8 bases align to TRBD1. This CDR3 is built from 15 residues. Trimming took 3 bases from V and 5 from J; bases not matched to a gene: 9. CDR1 is SGDLS, CDR2 YYNGEE, per germline. The CDR3 DNA follows: TGTGCCAGCAGCGCCGTAGACAGGGGAAGAACTGAAGCTTTCTTT. Amino acid sequence: CASSAVDRGRTEAFF.

The chain employs TRBV7-9 and TRBJ2-3; D may be TRBD2 (6 bases). The CDR3 extends over 14 amino acids. Deletions cut 5 bases from V and 4 bases from J, with 13 bases between. Germline V CDR1 and CDR2: SEHNR, FQNEAQ (reference sequence). CDR3 sequence (DNA): TGTGCCAGCAGCCGTGCCGGGACTCCAGATACGCAGTATTTT. Protein: CASSRAGTPDTQYF.

This clonotype was observed a few times. This chain connects TRBV29-1 to TRBJ2-7, with TRBD2 identical over 10 bases. The V segment lost 4 bases and the J segment 4 bases; nucleotides outside the gene matches: 7. Germline loops: CDR1 SQVTM, CDR2 ANQGSEA. The CDR3 is made up of 14 amino acids. CDR3 loop: CSVVGLAGVYEQYF. In DNA, the CDR3 is TGCAGCGTTGTAGGTCTAGCGGGAGTTTACGAGCAGTACTTC.

The V call is TRBV7-2, the J call TRBJ2-3, with D maybe TRBD1 (5 bases). CDR1 SGHTA and CDR2 FQGNSA come from the germline V gene. Trimming pared 2 bases from V and 2 bases from J, leaving 11 bases between. The CDR3 length is 15 residues. The CDR3 protein is CASSLSQGFTDTQYF. Written as DNA, the CDR3 is TGTGCCAGCAGCTTATCCCAGGGATTCACAGATACGCAGTATTTT.

This chain uses TRBV18 with TRBJ2-7; 15 bases line up with TRBD2. This CDR3 spans 18 amino acids. Looked up from germline, CDR1 is KGHSH and CDR2 is LQKENI. Germline trimming cut 0 bases from V and 5 bases from J; bases unmatched to any gene: 8. The CDR3, as DNA: TGTGCCAGCTCACCACCAGGACTAGCGGGAGGGGCCGTCGACGAGCAGTACTTC. Translation: CASSPPGLAGGAVDEQYF.

The chain joins TRBV29-1 to TRBJ2-5; D ambiguous. CDR1 and CDR2 from the germline V gene are SQVTM and ANQGSEA. This CDR3 has 12 amino acids. Trimming removed 6 bases at V and 2 bases at J, with 10 bases between. CDR3 protein: CSVWTVQETQYF. In nucleotides, the CDR3 is TGCAGCGTCTGGACCGTGCAAGAGACCCAGTACTTC. Based on the CDR3 plus reference TRBV29-1 and TRBJ2-5, the full variable domain is SAVISQKPSRDICQRGTSLTIQCQVDSQVTMMFWYRQQPGQSLTLIATANQGSEATYESGFVIDKFPISRPNLTFSTLTVSNMSPEDSSIYLCSVWTVQETQYFGPGTRLLVL.

V usage is TRBV5-6 and J usage is TRBJ1-1, with 7 bases fitting TRBD1. The CDR3 runs 15 residues. Trimming at V came to 4 bases and at J to 7 bases, leaving 13 bases not matched to a gene. The germline gives CDR1 SGHDT, CDR2 YYEEEE. The CDR3 is CASSGRPGGVGEAFF. The CDR3 bases are TGTGCCAGCAGCGGAAGGCCAGGGGGTGTAGGTGAAGCTTTCTTT.

This chain links TRBV7-3 with TRBJ2-1; 16 nucleotides line up with TRBD2. The CDR3 is 19 amino acids. CDR1 SGHTA and CDR2 FQGTGA come from the germline V gene. V was clipped by 0 bases and J by 8 bases; unmatched bases: 10. The CDR3 coding sequence is TGTGCCAGCAGCTTAACCGGGGGACTAGCGGGAGGGCCTGGTTATGAGCAGTTCTTC. Translation gives CASSLTGGLAGGPGYEQFF.

This clonotype was counted many times. This sequence joins TRBV14 and TRBJ2-5; D possibly uses TRBD1 or TRBD2 (6 bases each). This CDR3 spans 15 amino acids. Germline CDR1 and CDR2: SGHDN and FVKESK. Trimming left V 1 base short and J 0 bases short, with 9 bases between. CDR3 sequence: CASSQGGGHQETQYF. Here the CDR3 DNA reads TGTGCCAGCAGCCAAGGAGGGGGGCACCAAGAGACCCAGTACTTC. The whole variable domain, filled in from reference TRBV14 and TRBJ2-5, reads EAGVTQFPSHSVIEKGQTVTLRCDPISGHDNLYWYRRVMGKEIKFLLHFVKESKQDESGMPNNRFLAERTGGTYSTLKVQPAELEDSGVYFCASSQGGGHQETQYFGPGTRLLVL.

The V call is TRBV3-1, the J call TRBJ2-1; no definite D call. This CDR3 is 14 amino acids long. Trimming stripped 0 bases from V and 5 bases from J, with 8 bases between. From germline, CDR1 is LGHDT and CDR2 YNNKEL (reference sequence). The CDR3 here is CASSQDPTHNEQFF. CDR3 nucleotide sequence: TGTGCCAGCAGCCAAGACCCTACTCACAATGAGCAGTTCTTC.

The table lists this clonotype with many counts. The chain carries TRBV7-2 and TRBJ2-1; no clear D gene. CDR1 and CDR2 from the germline V gene are SGHTA and FQGNSA. Between the trimmed V and J ends, which lost 7 bases and 9 bases, there was a span of 19 bases. CDR3 length: 14 amino acids. The DNA of the CDR3 is TGTGCCAGCACCTTTCTGCATACCTTGGGTGAGCAGTTCTTC. Amino acids: CASTFLHTLGEQFF.